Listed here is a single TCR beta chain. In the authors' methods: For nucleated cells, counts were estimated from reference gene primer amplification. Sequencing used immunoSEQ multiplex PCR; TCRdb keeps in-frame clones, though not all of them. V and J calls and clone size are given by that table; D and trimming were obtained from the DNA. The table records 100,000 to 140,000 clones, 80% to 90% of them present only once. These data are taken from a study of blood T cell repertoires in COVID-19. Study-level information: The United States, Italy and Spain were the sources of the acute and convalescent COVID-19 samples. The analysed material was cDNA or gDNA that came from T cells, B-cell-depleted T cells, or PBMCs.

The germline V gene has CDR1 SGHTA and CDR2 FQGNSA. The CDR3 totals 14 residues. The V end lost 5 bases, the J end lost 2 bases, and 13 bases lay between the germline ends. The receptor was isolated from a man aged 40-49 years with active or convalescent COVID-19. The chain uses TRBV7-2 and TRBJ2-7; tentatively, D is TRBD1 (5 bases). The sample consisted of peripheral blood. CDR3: CASSPQVGAYEQYF. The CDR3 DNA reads TGTGCCAGCAGCCCACAGGTAGGGGCCTACGAGCAGTACTTC.